The 8 T cell receptor beta chains below come from one sample, sequenced in a study of graft-versus-host responses after intestinal transplantation. No antigen has been identified for these receptors. The repertoire was sequenced with immunoSEQ multiplex PCR; TCRdb's copy has only in-frame clones and lacks some. The table shows 110,000 to 150,000 clones, with about nine tenths occurring only once. The sample here was unstimulated CD4+ T cells sorted from spleen or lymph node cells, taken before intestinal transplant. All receptors derive from a human donor who received an intestinal transplant.

The chain links TRBV9 to TRBJ1-1; no firm D call. CDR3 length equals 14 residues. V dropped 0 bases and J dropped 5 bases, with 11 bases sitting between them. The germline gives CDR1 SGDLS, CDR2 YYNGEE. CDR3: CASSVAVSGTEAFF. CDR3 DNA: TGTGCCAGCAGCGTAGCGGTCTCGGGAACTGAAGCTTTCTTT.

The chain recombines TRBV28 with TRBJ2-4, with D perhaps TRBD1 or TRBD2 (6 bases each). Between the trimmed V and J ends, which lost 3 bases and 8 bases, there was a span of 17 bases. The CDR3 covers 15 residues. CDR1 and CDR2 (germline): MDHEN, SYDVKM. In DNA form, the CDR3 reads TGTGCCAGCAGTTTCCTGGCTAGCGAGGGGGACATTCAGTACTTC. The encoded protein is CASSFLASEGDIQYF.

This chain uses TRBV19 with TRBJ2-1; perhaps TRBD1 as D (5 bases). The CDR3 runs to 15 residues. V gave up 2 bases and J gave up 1 base, with 9 bases separating them. Germline V lookup: CDR1 LNHDA, CDR2 SQIVND (reference sequence). The CDR3 nucleotides read TGTGCCAGTAGTATACAGTCAGGGTCCTACAATGAGCAGTTCTTC. Its translation: CASSIQSGSYNEQFF. Full variable domain (outside the CDR3, taken from reference TRBV19 and TRBJ2-1): DGGITQSPKYLFRKEGQNVTLSCEQNLNHDAMYWYRQDPGQGLRLIYYSQIVNDFQKGDIAEGYSVSREKKESFPLTVTSAQKNPTAFYLCASSIQSGSYNEQFFGPGTRLTVL.

The rearrangement uses TRBV10-3 and TRBJ2-7; TRBD1 is a possible D gene (5 bases). Germline lookup yields CDR1 ENHRY and CDR2 SYGVKD. Trimming stripped 3 bases from V and 11 bases from J, with 11 bases between. The CDR3 sequence is 11 residues long. The CDR3 region is CAISEGEGKYF. The CDR3 region has the DNA TGTGCCATCAGTGAAGGGGAAGGGAAGTACTTC.

J is TRBJ2-1 and V is TRBV7-3, with 11 bases lining up with TRBD2. Germline V CDR1 and CDR2: SGHTA, FQGTGA. V lost 4 bases to trimming and J lost 0 bases; unmatched junction nucleotides: 17. The CDR3 sequence is 21 residues long. The CDR3 spells CASSSLPTGTSGRGSYNEQFF. In nucleotides, the CDR3 is TGTGCCAGCAGCTCCCTTCCAACCGGGACTAGCGGACGAGGCTCCTACAATGAGCAGTTCTTC.

This sequence joins TRBV29-1 and TRBJ2-1, with D unclear. The CDR3 consists of 13 residues. The V gene's germline CDR1 is SQVTM and CDR2 ANQGSEA. Trimming took off 8 bases at V and 4 bases at J, with 15 bases between the two ends. CDR3 region: CSITAAIYNEQFF. The DNA for the CDR3 is TGCAGCATAACGGCGGCTATTTACAATGAGCAGTTCTTC.

A single count supports this clone. The V gene is TRBV15, the J gene TRBJ2-2; the D gene is possibly TRBD1 (7 bases). Trimming took off 5 bases at V and 1 base at J, with 11 bases between the two ends. The CDR3 runs 15 residues. Germline CDR1 LNHNV, CDR2 YYDKDF (reference sequence). In DNA, the CDR3 is TGTGCCACCAGCGGAGGGACAGTGAACACCGGGGAGCTGTTTTTT. This translates into CATSGGTVNTGELFF.

The chain uses TRBV28 and TRBJ2-7, with D possibly matching TRBD2 (5 bases). The V gene's germline CDR1 is MDHEN and CDR2 SYDVKM. There are 19 residues in the CDR3. V lost 6 bases to trimming and J lost 4 bases, with 31 bases between them. CDR3 in DNA: TGTGCCAGCAGCCCAAACCACGACTTGGCCAGCGGAAAAGTTTACGAGCAGTACTTC. Protein product: CASSPNHDLASGKVYEQYF.